A single sample is the source of the 27 T cell receptor beta chains below, sequenced in a study of vaccination and CD4 T cells after COVID-19. What these receptors recognize is not known. Sequenced with the Oncomine TCR Beta short-read assay was DNA taken from cultured CD4+ T cells. TCRdb re-analysed the PCR reads in MiXCR, keeping a single row per CDR3 protein. The sample has just under 9,000 distinct CDR3 sequences, 56% seen once. The treatment is: 10-day PBMC culture with coronavirus spike peptide pools or control peptides (ViraFEST assay). The sample was CD4+ T cells from blood, cultured in vitro. These receptors were obtained from a human donor who had recovered from COVID-19.

The chain employs TRBV25-1 and TRBJ1-3; D uncertain. V was trimmed by 4 bases and J by 12 bases, leaving 10 bases between them. CDR3 length: 11 amino acids. Per the germline V gene, CDR1 is MGHDK and CDR2 is SYGVNS. CDR3 sequence: CASSGLTDIYF. CDR3 in DNA: TGTGCCAGCAGTGGGCTTACGGACATATATTTT.

V and J are TRBV27 and TRBJ1-1; 8 nucleotides line up with TRBD1. The V segment lost 6 bases and the J segment 1 base; nucleotides outside the gene matches: 4. CDR3 length: 14 residues. Germline CDR1 reads MNHEY; CDR2 reads SMNVEV (reference sequence). In nucleotides, the CDR3 is TGTGCCAGCAGAATGGACAGGGCGAACACTGAAGCTTTCTTT. It yields the protein CASRMDRANTEAFF.

The gene calls are TRBV12-3 or TRBV12-4 and TRBJ2-2; D possibly corresponds to TRBD1 (5 bases). This CDR3 spans 14 amino acids. The ends were cut back, 8 bases at V and 4 bases at J, with 14 bases in the middle. CDR3 amino acids: CASRQGYPTGELFF. CDR3 coding DNA: TGTGCCAGCCGCCAGGGTTATCCCACCGGGGAGCTGTTTTTT.

This clonotype occurred once. CDR3 sequence: CASKYGQGDFSRQPQHF. The CDR3 nucleotides read TGTGCCAGCAAGTACGGGCAGGGTGATTTTTCTCGTCAGCCCCAGCATTTT. The rearrangement uses TRBV6-2 or TRBV6-3 and TRBJ1-5, with D possibly being TRBD1 (5 bases). CDR1 MNHEY and CDR2 SVGEGT come from the germline V gene. V was clipped by 7 bases and J by 6 bases, with 25 bases between them. This CDR3 contains 17 residues.

DNA for the CDR3: TGTGCCAGCAGCTTACAGGGCCATAGCTATGGCTACACCTTC. Its protein product is CASSLQGHSYGYTF. The chain links TRBV7-2 to TRBJ1-2, with D maybe TRBD1 (5 bases). The CDR3 has 14 amino acids. Trimming shortened V by 2 bases and J by 4 bases, and 11 bases separated the two germline ends. The germline V gene encodes CDR1 SGHTA and CDR2 FQGNSA.

This chain uses TRBV6-1 with TRBJ1-2; D remains ambiguous. V lost 8 bases to trimming and J lost 7 bases, with 20 bases between them. The germline gives CDR1 MNHNS, CDR2 SASEGT. The length of the CDR3 is 14 residues. The CDR3 DNA reads as TGTGCCAGCCAAACCTTCGGGGTTTGGCGTGGCTACACCTTC. Translated, it gives CASQTFGVWRGYTF.

This clonotype has a handful of counts. The chain recombines TRBV18 with TRBJ2-2, with D uncertain. The ends were cut back, 4 bases at V and 7 bases at J, with 4 bases in the middle. This CDR3 region has 11 residues. CDR1 KGHSH and CDR2 LQKENI come from the germline V gene. The CDR3 reads CASSRVGELFF. As DNA, the CDR3 is TGTGCCAGCTCACGGGTCGGGGAGCTGTTTTTT.

This clonotype has just a few counts. This chain uses TRBV20-1 with TRBJ2-2; D perhaps matches TRBD1 (6 bases). The V gene lost 7 bases and the J gene lost 4 bases, with 10 bases spanning the gap. From germline, CDR1 is DFQATT and CDR2 SNEGSKA (reference sequence). This CDR3 contains 12 residues. CDR3 loop: CSGQGPTGELFF. The CDR3, as DNA: TGCAGTGGTCAGGGGCCCACCGGGGAGCTGTTTTTT.

The rearrangement uses TRBV11-3 and TRBJ2-5; 13 bases match TRBD2. V gave up 5 bases and J gave up 4 bases; unmatched junction bases: 7. Looked up from germline, CDR1 is SGHNT and CDR2 is YENEEA. The CDR3 runs to 16 residues. The CDR3 sequence is CASSKGTSGIGETQYF. CDR3 nucleotide sequence: TGTGCCAGCAGCAAAGGGACTAGCGGGATAGGAGAGACCCAGTACTTC.

J is TRBJ1-5 and V is TRBV6-1, with no clear D. The CDR3 has 14 amino acids. Trimming took 10 bases from V and 0 from J, leaving 13 bases between them. Germline V CDR1 and CDR2: MNHNS, SASEGT. The CDR3 loop reads CATSRDFSNQPQHF. The CDR3, as DNA: TGTGCCACTTCAAGGGATTTTAGCAATCAGCCCCAGCATTTT.

The chain has TRBV20-1 and TRBJ1-2; D gene unclear. The length of the CDR3 is 15 residues. Germline V gene data show CDR1 as DFQATT and CDR2 as SNEGSKA (reference sequence). The ends were cut back, 3 bases at V and 4 bases at J, with 18 bases in the middle. As DNA, the CDR3 is TGCAGTGCTAGTCCCGGCAGCGACCCTGGCTATGGCTACACCTTC. It is translated as CSASPGSDPGYGYTF.

This clonotype occurred a few times. The V call is TRBV24-1, the J call TRBJ1-5; weak D call: TRBD1 (5 bases). The CDR3 sequence is 17 residues long. Trimming removed 4 bases at V and 3 bases at J, with 18 bases between. Germline V gene data show CDR1 as KGHDR and CDR2 as SFDVKD. CDR3: CATSEATAGTVNQPQHF. The CDR3 nucleotides are TGTGCCACCAGTGAGGCCACGGCAGGGACGGTCAATCAGCCCCAGCATTTT.

The V and J genes are TRBV5-4 and TRBJ2-3; no reliable D call. This CDR3 comprises 14 residues. V lost 6 bases and J lost 5, with 16 bases in between. Germline assignment: CDR1 SGHNT and CDR2 YYREEE (reference sequence). CDR3 protein: CASTPGGERDTQYF. As DNA, the CDR3 is TGTGCCAGCACCCCTGGTGGTGAAAGAGATACGCAGTATTTT. The full variable domain, in which reference TRBV5-4 and TRBJ2-3 provide the parts outside the CDR3, is ETGVTQSPTHLIKTRGQQVTLRCSSQSGHNTVSWYQQALGQGPQFIFQYYREEENGRGNFPPRFSGLQFPNYSSELNVNALELDDSALYLCASTPGGERDTQYFGPGTRLTVL.

Relative to its sample, this clonotype is medium-sized (0.01 to 0.1%). The genes are TRBV10-3 and TRBJ1-2; D perhaps matches TRBD1 (5 bases). Germline V CDR1 and CDR2: ENHRY, SYGVKD. The V and J ends lost 10 bases and 7 bases respectively, with 19 bases between them. The CDR3 is 13 residues long. This CDR3 reads CATGDGGSPGYTF. In DNA, the CDR3 is TGTGCCACGGGGGACGGAGGGTCGCCTGGCTACACCTTC.

The chain carries TRBV6-2 or TRBV6-3 and TRBJ2-3; no firm D call. The V end was cut by 2 bases, the J end by 4 bases, with 7 bases between. Germline V gene lookup returns CDR1 MNHEY and CDR2 SVGEGT. The CDR3 covers 13 residues. The CDR3 region has the DNA TGTGCCAGCAGTTACCATCCAGCAGATACGCAGTATTTT. It yields the protein CASSYHPADTQYF.

About this clonotype itself: The junction and the germline gene differ at one end; a read error may be behind it. The chain has TRBV18 and TRBJ1-2; no definite D call. The CDR3 is 13 amino acids. CDR1 is KGHSH and CDR2 is LQKENI in the germline V gene. This CDR3 is CASSPGPGYSYTF. In DNA form, the CDR3 reads TGTGCCAGCTCCCCCGGCCCGGGCTATAGCTACACCTTC.

This clonotype is large within its sample. The chain recombines TRBV20-1 with TRBJ1-5; TRBD1 agrees at 7 bases. Germline assignment: CDR1 DFQATT and CDR2 SNEGSKA (reference sequence). This CDR3 contains 13 residues. Trimming removed 8 bases from V and 15 bases from J; junction bases left unmatched: 19. In nucleotides, the CDR3 is TGCAGTCCAACCGGGACAGCTGCAGTAGTGACGCATTTT. Amino acids: CSPTGTAAVVTHF.

The rearrangement joins TRBV2 to TRBJ1-5; TRBD1 is a possible D gene (5 bases). CDR1 is SNHLY and CDR2 is FYNNEI in the germline V gene. The CDR3 contains 16 residues. Deletions cut 0 bases from V and 7 bases from J, with 16 bases between. In nucleotides, the CDR3 is TGTGCCAGCAGTGAAGCGTCCAGGGTACGTGGACAGCCCCAGCATTTT. Residues: CASSEASRVRGQPQHF.

The chain employs TRBV20-1 and TRBJ2-5; D possibly corresponds to TRBD2 (6 bases). The length of the CDR3 is 17 residues. Looked up from germline, CDR1 is DFQATT and CDR2 is SNEGSKA (reference sequence). The V and J ends lost 4 bases and 5 bases respectively, with 26 bases between them. DNA of the CDR3: TGCAGTGCTAACCTTCGAGCAAGGGACTTCTCCCCGGAGACCCAGTACTTC. Translated: CSANLRARDFSPETQYF.

This clonotype is classed as large. The chain links TRBV7-9 to TRBJ2-3, with D hard to call. This CDR3 contains 14 residues. Looked up from germline, CDR1 is SEHNR and CDR2 is FQNEAQ (reference sequence). V was shortened by 1 base and J by 0 bases, with 5 bases between the two germline ends. The DNA of the CDR3 is TGTGCCAGCAGCTTAGAGGGTAGCACAGATACGCAGTATTTT. Amino acids: CASSLEGSTDTQYF.

The chain recombines TRBV18 with TRBJ1-1, with D perhaps TRBD1 (6 bases). From germline, CDR1 is KGHSH and CDR2 LQKENI. V lost 3 bases to trimming and J lost 2 bases, with 19 bases between them. This CDR3 is 17 amino acids long. The CDR3 DNA reads TGTGCCAGCTCACCGTCGTTGACCTCGGGGGGCAACACTGAAGCTTTCTTT. This encodes CASSPSLTSGGNTEAFF. Looking up the rest from reference TRBV18 and TRBJ1-1 gives the full variable domain: NAGVMQNPRHLVRRRGQEARLRCSPMKGHSHVYWYRQLPEEGLKFMVYLQKENIIDESGMPKERFSAEFPKEGPSILRIQQVVRGDSAAYFCASSPSLTSGGNTEAFFGQGTRLTVV.

The count of this clonotype is one. This chain uses TRBV11-3 with TRBJ2-1, with 9 bases lining up with TRBD1. The length of the CDR3 is 16 residues. The J segment lost 3 bases and the V segment lost 2 bases, leaving 5 bases of the junction unmatched. CDR1 is SGHNT and CDR2 is YENEEA in the germline V gene. CDR3 nucleotide sequence: TGTGCCAGCAGCTTATCAGGGACAGGGTACTACAATGAGCAGTTCTTC. Amino acids: CASSLSGTGYYNEQFF.

The V call is TRBV5-1, the J call TRBJ1-5, with TRBD1 as a possible D gene (6 bases). V lost 4 bases to trimming and J lost 0 bases, with 11 bases between them. This CDR3 comprises 15 residues. CDR1 SGHRS and CDR2 YFSETQ come from the germline V gene. The CDR3 bases are TGCGCCAGCAGCGAACAGGGATATAGCAATCAGCCCCAGCATTTT. Protein product: CASSEQGYSNQPQHF.

This clonotype was seen only a few times. J is TRBJ1-1 and V is TRBV6-2 or TRBV6-3; no reliable D call. V was cut by 11 bases and J by 4 bases, with 14 bases left in between. This CDR3 spans 12 amino acids. Germline CDR1 MNHEY, CDR2 SVGEGT. CDR3 coding DNA: TGTGCCGCTTCCTGGGGTGGCACTGAAGCTTTCTTT. It codes for CAASWGGTEAFF.

This clonotype was recorded once. CDR3 nucleotides: TGTGCCAGCAGCCGGGGGAGACTAGCGGGGATTGGTGAGCAGTTCTTC. Protein product: CASSRGRLAGIGEQFF. The chain has TRBV7-2 and TRBJ2-1; TRBD2 matches 11 bases. There are 16 residues in the CDR3. Germline CDR1 SGHTA, CDR2 FQGNSA. V lost 5 bases, J lost 9 bases, and 12 bases stayed unmatched.

The chain has TRBV6-1 and TRBJ2-7; maybe TRBD1 (5 bases). CDR3 size: 13 residues. Germline CDR1 is MNHNS and CDR2 is SASEGT. V was trimmed by 8 bases and J by 2 bases, leaving 13 bases between them. The CDR3: CASQGLSPYEQYF. CDR3 bases: TGTGCCAGCCAGGGCCTATCCCCCTACGAGCAGTACTTC.

Only a few counts were recorded for this clonotype. The chain carries TRBV21-1 and TRBJ1-2. TRBV21-1 counts as a pseudogene. This CDR3 is built from 18 residues. Written as DNA, the CDR3 is TGTGCCAGCAGCAATTCTCTTCGCGGTACTCTAAGGCCCTATGGCTACACCTTC. It translates to CASSNSLRGTLRPYGYTF.